The source of this T cell receptor (beta chain) is a study of siplizumab effects on memory and regulatory T cells. The V and J ends lost 3 bases and 0 bases respectively, with 9 bases between them. From germline, CDR1 is SEHNR and CDR2 FQNEAQ (reference sequence). The CDR3 is 16 amino acids. This clone was seen a few times. The sample carries other DNA sequences with the same CDR3. TCRdb's table, derived via immunoSEQ multiplex PCR, lists solely in-frame clones and lacks some. In the table there are about 60,000 clones, over 65% of which are singletons. Unstimulated TEMRA, naive, memory and effector memory subsets were sequenced in three donor pairs.

The clonotype comes from a human donor in good health. The chain has TRBV7-9 and TRBJ2-6, with D perhaps matching TRBD1 or TRBD2 (5 bases each). Sequenced: memory CD4+ T cells sorted from blood. For the CDR3, the DNA is TGTGCCAGCAGCTTGGGGGTTCGCTCTGGGGCCAACGTCCTGACTTTC. Translation: CASSLGVRSGANVLTF.